This T cell receptor beta chain is drawn from a study of blood T cell repertoires in COVID-19. Across the study: Samples representing acute and convalescent COVID-19 were sourced from the United States, Italy and Spain. T cells, B-cell-depleted T cells, or PBMCs provided the cDNA or gDNA that served as material.

V shed 0 bases and J shed 10 bases, with 22 bases lying between them. Germline CDR1 reads LGHDT; CDR2 reads YNNKEL (reference sequence). CDR3 length: 16 residues. Under the authors' procedure: Reference gene primer amplification in the assay estimated nucleated cell counts. This table comes from immunoSEQ multiplex PCR, and its TCRdb copy is limited to in-frame clones, with some not included. V and J calls and clone size follow that table, whereas D and trimming were derived from the DNA. Altogether 150,000 to 200,000 clones are present, about 92% being singletons, with the ten largest covering around 2%. Seattle researchers signed up patients amid active infection and tracked them longitudinally. This clone was found once.

The material sequenced was peripheral blood. This TCR was recovered from an older woman with COVID-19, enrolled during active disease. The chain joins TRBV3-1 (or the pseudogene TRBV3-2) to TRBJ2-7; the D gene is possibly TRBD1 (6 bases). The CDR3 here is CASSQDRDTPSGYQYF. CDR3 DNA sequence: TGTGCCAGCAGCCAAGATAGGGACACGCCTTCCGGGTACCAGTACTTC.